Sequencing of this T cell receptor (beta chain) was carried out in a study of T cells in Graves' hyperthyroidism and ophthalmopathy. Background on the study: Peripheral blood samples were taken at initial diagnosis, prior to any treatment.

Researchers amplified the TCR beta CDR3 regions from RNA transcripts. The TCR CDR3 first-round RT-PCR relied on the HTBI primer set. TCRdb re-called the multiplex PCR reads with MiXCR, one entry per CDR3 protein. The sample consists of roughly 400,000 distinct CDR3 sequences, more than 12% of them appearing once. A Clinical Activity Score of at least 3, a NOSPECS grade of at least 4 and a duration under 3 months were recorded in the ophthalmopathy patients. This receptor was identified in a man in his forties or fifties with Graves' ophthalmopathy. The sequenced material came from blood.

This CDR3 is CAIGARGNSYNEQFF. Written as DNA, the CDR3 is TGTGCCATCGGGGCACGCGGGAACTCCTACAATGAGCAGTTCTTC. The V call is TRBV10-3, the J call TRBJ2-1, with D possibly matching TRBD2 (6 bases). The CDR3 contains 15 residues. V lost 8 bases, J lost 0 bases, and 14 bases lay in between. Germline V lookup: CDR1 ENHRY, CDR2 SYGVKD.